What follows are 27 T cell receptor beta chains derived from one specimen sequenced in a study of T cell responses to AZD1222 COVID-19 vaccine. Here immunoSEQ multiplex PCR was the method, and the copy in TCRdb shows in-frame clones only, minus some. The profile shows some 180,000 clones, around 85% of them singletons. Source: peripheral blood, taken 28 days after the second AZD1222 dose. The source is an adult who received the AZD1222 COVID-19 vaccine.

The CDR3 protein is CASRTGTGPYEQYF. DNA for the CDR3: TGTGCCAGCAGAACCGGGACGGGACCCTACGAGCAGTACTTC. The chain combines TRBV6-5 with TRBJ2-7, with D perhaps given as TRBD1 or TRBD2 (5 bases each). This CDR3 comprises 14 residues. Germline assignment: CDR1 MNHEY and CDR2 SVGAGI. Deletions cut 6 bases from V and 2 bases from J, with 14 bases between.

V is TRBV6-5 and J is TRBJ2-3, with a weak D call TRBD1 (6 bases). Between the trimmed V and J ends, which lost 7 bases and 1 base, there was a span of 15 bases. The CDR3 runs to 15 residues. The germline CDR1 and CDR2 sequences are MNHEY and SVGAGI. The CDR3: CASTPQGFRTDTQYF. DNA of the CDR3: TGTGCCAGCACCCCACAGGGATTTCGCACAGATACGCAGTATTTT.

The CDR3 DNA reads as TGTGCCAGCAGCTTGGACGGCAATCAGCCCCAGCATTTT. This translates into CASSLDGNQPQHF. The rearrangement uses TRBV7-2 and TRBJ1-5; the D is unclear. This CDR3 contains 13 residues. The ends were cut back, 3 bases at V and 2 bases at J, with 5 bases in the middle. Germline V gene sequence: CDR1 SGHTA, CDR2 FQGNSA.

The chain couples TRBV2 to TRBJ1-3; D might be TRBD1 (6 bases). V was shortened by 1 base and J by 0 bases, with 7 bases between the two germline ends. Germline values: CDR1 SNHLY, CDR2 FYNNEI. The CDR3 contains 15 residues. The CDR3 reads CASSEGGASGNTIYF. For the CDR3, the DNA is TGTGCCAGCAGTGAAGGGGGGGCCTCTGGAAACACCATATATTTT.

The J gene is TRBJ2-7, the V gene TRBV4-1, with 11 positions matching TRBD1. Germline assignment: CDR1 MGHRA and CDR2 YSYEKL. V lost 3 bases to trimming and J lost 7 bases; unmatched junction nucleotides: 11. The CDR3 sequence is 16 residues long. The CDR3 nucleotides are TGCGCCAGCAGCCACGAGCCGGGACAGGGGGATTATGAGCAGTACTTC. Translating it yields CASSHEPGQGDYEQYF.

The chain has TRBV6-5 and TRBJ1-5, with D unclear. The CDR3 sequence is 13 residues long. V lost 8 bases, J lost 6 bases, and 14 bases lay in between. Germline assignment: CDR1 MNHEY and CDR2 SVGAGI. CDR3 in DNA: TGTGCCAGCCGATCGGGGTGGGGTCAGCCCCAGCATTTT. As protein: CASRSGWGQPQHF.

V and J are TRBV4-1 and TRBJ2-5; D unclear. The CDR3 extends over 11 amino acids. Germline CDR1 reads MGHRA; CDR2 reads YSYEKL. The V and J ends lost 3 bases and 5 bases respectively, with 4 bases between them. The CDR3 bases are TGCGCCAGCAGCCAGCACGAGACCCAGTACTTC. Translating it yields CASSQHETQYF.

This chain connects TRBV27 to TRBJ2-7, with D possibly called TRBD1 or TRBD2 (5 bases each). Germline V gene lookup returns CDR1 MNHEY and CDR2 SMNVEV (reference sequence). With 4 bases removed from V and 0 bases from J, the gap between germline ends came to 13 bases. The CDR3 covers 15 residues. DNA for the CDR3: TGTGCCAGCAGTTATTCCGGGGCGGGCTCCTACGAGCAGTACTTC. It translates to CASSYSGAGSYEQYF.

The V gene is TRBV5-1, the J gene TRBJ1-1; no definite D call. Per germline, CDR1 SGHRS and CDR2 YFSETQ. The CDR3 runs 11 residues. V lost 5 bases and J 3 bases, leaving 5 bases between the germline ends. The CDR3 sequence is CASREDTEAFF. The CDR3 DNA sequence: TGCGCCAGCAGGGAGGACACTGAAGCTTTCTTT.

This sequence joins TRBV6-6 and TRBJ2-1, with 7 bases lining up with TRBD2. The V gene's germline CDR1 is MNHNY and CDR2 SVGAGI (reference sequence). Unmatched junction bases numbered 1, after V lost 4 bases and J lost 1 base. The CDR3 covers 14 residues. CDR3 bases: TGTGCCAGCAGTTCGGGGGGATCCTACAATGAGCAGTTCTTC. Amino acids: CASSSGGSYNEQFF.

The rearrangement joins TRBV6-5 to TRBJ1-3; tentative D call: TRBD1 (6 bases). V was shortened by 8 bases and J by 1 base, with 15 bases between the two germline ends. CDR3 length: 15 residues. CDR1 is MNHEY, CDR2 SVGAGI, per germline. The CDR3 bases are TGTGCCAGCTGGGCGTTGGACAGATCTGGAAACACCATATATTTT. It yields the protein CASWALDRSGNTIYF.

The chain employs TRBV15 and TRBJ2-3; 11 bases match TRBD2. Germline V gene sequence: CDR1 LNHNV, CDR2 YYDKDF (reference sequence). The CDR3 has 20 residues. The V gene end was trimmed by 3 bases and the J gene end by 0 bases; junction bases not matched to a gene: 14. CDR3 region: CATSRRTGRLAGKSTDTQYF. The CDR3, as DNA: TGTGCCACCAGCAGGCGGACAGGTCGACTAGCGGGAAAGAGCACAGATACGCAGTATTTT.

The chain recombines TRBV7-2 with TRBJ2-3, with 8 bases matching TRBD2. After removal of 5 bases from V and 5 bases from J, the junction contained 9 bases not matched to a gene. The CDR3 runs to 15 residues. The germline CDR1 and CDR2 sequences are SGHTA and FQGNSA. The CDR3 loop reads CASSLRAGGQDTQYF. CDR3 coding DNA: TGTGCCAGCAGCCTTAGGGCGGGGGGTCAAGATACGCAGTATTTT.

The table lists this clone with a count of one. The chain joins TRBV5-6 to TRBJ1-4, with a tentative D call TRBD1 (5 bases). This CDR3 is built from 14 residues. The V end lost 4 bases, the J end lost 2 bases, and 9 bases lay between the germline ends. Looked up from germline, CDR1 is SGHDT and CDR2 is YYEEEE. The CDR3 region is CASSLQDTNEKLFF. DNA for the CDR3: TGTGCCAGCAGCCTACAGGATACTAATGAAAAACTGTTTTTT.

V usage is TRBV12-3 or TRBV12-4 and J usage is TRBJ1-4; the D gene is possibly TRBD1 (6 bases). The V and J ends lost 6 bases and 5 bases respectively, with 10 bases between them. The CDR3 consists of 13 residues. The CDR3 loop is CASRQGVNEKLFF. As DNA, the CDR3 is TGTGCCAGCAGACAGGGAGTGAATGAAAAACTGTTTTTT.

The chain carries TRBV5-1 and TRBJ2-5, with 9 bases aligning to TRBD2. The germline CDR1 and CDR2 sequences are SGHRS and YFSETQ. This CDR3 region has 15 residues. Trimming cost V 2 bases and J 8 bases; bases outside gene matches: 10. The CDR3 DNA sequence: TGCGCCAGCAGCTTAGCGGGGGGAACTAAGAGAACCCAGTACTTC. Its protein product is CASSLAGGTKRTQYF.

The chain uses TRBV18 and TRBJ1-1, with D possibly TRBD1 on 5 matching bases. Germline V gives CDR1 KGHSH, CDR2 LQKENI. CDR3 size: 14 residues. Trimming removed 3 bases from V and 3 bases from J, with 11 bases in between. The CDR3 sequence is CASSPLRGDTEAFF. The CDR3 DNA follows: TGTGCCAGCTCACCTCTCCGGGGGGACACTGAAGCTTTCTTT.

The chain recombines TRBV9 with TRBJ2-6; D call uncertain. This CDR3 contains 17 residues. Germline V gene sequence: CDR1 SGDLS, CDR2 YYNGEE. The V gene lost 3 bases and the J gene lost 0 bases, with 13 bases spanning the gap. The CDR3 loop reads CASSASSIHSGANVLTF. CDR3 in DNA: TGTGCCAGCAGCGCCTCCTCAATACACTCTGGGGCCAACGTCCTGACTTTC.

This chain connects TRBV10-1 to TRBJ2-1; D is tentatively TRBD1 or TRBD2 (5 bases each). CDR1 is WNHNN and CDR2 is SYGVQD in the germline V gene (reference sequence). V lost 5 bases and J 2 bases, leaving 10 bases between the germline ends. The CDR3 runs to 14 residues. CDR3 amino acids: CASSSGLTYNEQFF. The DNA for the CDR3 is TGCGCCAGCAGTTCGGGGCTAACCTACAATGAGCAGTTCTTC.

CDR3 bases: TGTGCCAGCAGCGGGGGATCGGCGAACACTGAAGCTTTCTTT. Translating gives CASSGGSANTEAFF. V is TRBV5-4 and J is TRBJ1-1; possibly TRBD1 for D (5 bases). Germline V gene lookup returns CDR1 SGHNT and CDR2 YYREEE (reference sequence). Trimming cost V 4 bases and J 1 base, with 11 bases left between them. The CDR3 contains 14 residues.

This sequence joins TRBV5-1 and TRBJ1-2; TRBD1 is a possible D gene (5 bases). V gave up 4 bases and J gave up 1 base, with 11 bases separating them. The length of the CDR3 is 14 residues. Germline CDR1 SGHRS, CDR2 YFSETQ. This chain's CDR3 is CASSPLGDNYGYTF. Here the CDR3 DNA reads TGCGCCAGCAGCCCCCTGGGGGATAACTATGGCTACACCTTC.

This sequence joins TRBV29-1 and TRBJ1-1, with 11 bases fitting TRBD1. J was trimmed by 3 bases and V by 5 bases; bases with no gene match: 8. The CDR3 loop spans 15 amino acids. Germline CDR1 is SQVTM and CDR2 is ANQGSEA. CDR3 in DNA: TGCAGCGTTAGGGACAGGGGGAAAGGGGACACTGAAGCTTTCTTT. Translating it yields CSVRDRGKGDTEAFF.

This chain connects TRBV18 to TRBJ1-2, with 9 bases identical to TRBD1. This CDR3 region has 15 residues. Per the germline V gene, CDR1 is KGHSH and CDR2 is LQKENI. V lost 3 bases, J lost 4 bases, and 6 bases stayed unmatched. This CDR3 reads CASSPPGQGGYGYTF. The CDR3 bases are TGTGCCAGCTCACCCCCGGGACAGGGAGGCTATGGCTACACCTTC.

V is TRBV4-1 and J is TRBJ2-1; possibly TRBD2 for D (7 bases). Looked up from germline, CDR1 is MGHRA and CDR2 is YSYEKL. The V gene lost 1 base and the J gene lost 7 bases, with 26 bases spanning the gap. CDR3 length: 19 residues. The CDR3 DNA is TGCGCCAGCAGCCAAGCCTCCGGGGGAGATGGGGGGGCCGAAAATGAGCAGTTCTTC. Protein product: CASSQASGGDGGAENEQFF.

This chain joins TRBV11-2 and TRBJ2-7; D gene uncertain. CDR3 length equals 13 residues. In germline, CDR1 is SGHAT, CDR2 FQNNGV. V was pared by 5 bases and J by 3 bases, with 11 bases between. The DNA for the CDR3 is TGTGCCAGCAGCGATCATGTAGGCTACGAGCAGTACTTC. This sequence encodes CASSDHVGYEQYF.

A remark on this clone: This sample includes further DNA sequences coding for the same CDR3. CDR3 amino acids: CASSDGGYGYTF. The CDR3 DNA is TGTGCCAGCAGTGATGGGGGATATGGCTACACCTTC. The chain uses TRBV6-1 and TRBJ1-2; D is possibly TRBD1 (5 bases). The CDR3 covers 12 residues. V lost 3 bases and J 5 bases, leaving 7 bases between the germline ends. The germline V gene has CDR1 MNHNS and CDR2 SASEGT.

This rearrangement joins TRBV9 to TRBJ1-6; 8 nucleotides agree with TRBD1. Unmatched junction bases numbered 3, after V lost 6 bases and J lost 7 bases. In germline, CDR1 is SGDLS, CDR2 YYNGEE. The CDR3 runs 13 residues. This chain's CDR3 is CASNTGGNSPLHF. The CDR3 region has the DNA TGTGCCAGCAATACAGGGGGGAATTCACCCCTCCACTTT.